This TCR beta chain was recorded in a study of blood T cell repertoires in COVID-19. The junction had 0 bases not matched to a gene; V was cut back by 1 base and J by 0 bases. The CDR3 covers 16 residues. The germline V gene has CDR1 SGHTA and CDR2 FQGNSA. The protocol was immunoSEQ multiplex PCR, while the TCRdb copy is restricted to in-frame clones and leaves out a portion. The sample records some 350,000 clones, about 93% being singletons. Sequencing used peripheral blood. The chain links TRBV7-2 to TRBJ2-4; 10 nucleotides align to TRBD2. The TCR comes from a woman between 18 and 30 years old who had recovered from COVID-19. CDR3 protein: CASSLGLAGAKNIQYF. The CDR3 DNA follows: TGTGCCAGCAGCTTAGGACTAGCGGGAGCCAAAAACATTCAGTACTTC. Together with reference TRBV7-2 and TRBJ2-4, the CDR3 gives the full variable domain: GAGVSQSPSNKVTEKGKDVELRCDPISGHTALYWYRQSLGQGLEFLIYFQGNSAPDKSGLPSDRFSAERTGGSVSTLTIQRTQQEDSAVYLCASSLGLAGAKNIQYFGAGTRLSVL.